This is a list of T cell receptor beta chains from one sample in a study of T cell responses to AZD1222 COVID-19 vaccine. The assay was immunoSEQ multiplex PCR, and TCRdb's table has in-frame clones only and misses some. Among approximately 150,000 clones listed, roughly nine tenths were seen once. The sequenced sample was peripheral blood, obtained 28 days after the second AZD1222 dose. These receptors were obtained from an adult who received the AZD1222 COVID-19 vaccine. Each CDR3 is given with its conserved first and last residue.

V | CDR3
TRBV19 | CASSHRASPSYEQYF
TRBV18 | CASSRGQPYEQYF
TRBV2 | CASSPRTGGNSPLHF
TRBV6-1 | CASSEVSAGTQYF
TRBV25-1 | CASGAGTSGVQETQYF
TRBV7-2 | CASSLGGTGPDTQYF
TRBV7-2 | CASSLEGLAGADTQYF
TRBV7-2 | CASSLNAGEGTDTQYF
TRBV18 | CASSLDRGRGNTIYF
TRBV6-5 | CASSSGGRTGELFF
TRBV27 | CASSRAGGLGEQFF
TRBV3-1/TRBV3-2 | CASSQDPGAFNTEAFF
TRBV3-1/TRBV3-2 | CASSQLSTGSYYGYTF
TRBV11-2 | CASSLDRTRGRDNEQFF
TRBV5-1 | CASSSSGSLETQYF
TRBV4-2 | CASSQAGINEQFF
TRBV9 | CASSVAGVKETQYF
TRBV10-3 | CAISESRDQPQHF
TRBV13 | CASSLWGGGTTDTQYF
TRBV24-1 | CATSAGVASTGELFF
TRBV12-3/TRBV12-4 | CASSLGRGYGYTF
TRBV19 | CASSIITGHSNQPQHF
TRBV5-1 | CASSVGVGETDTQYF
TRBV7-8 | CASSLVTGGEETQYF
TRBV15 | CATVQSGQGLRDYGYTF
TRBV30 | CAWRLRGFGTEAFF
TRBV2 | CASSEARGENQPQHF
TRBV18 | CASSPSVENTEAFF